This paragraph covers one T cell receptor beta chain sequence. CDR3 length equals 14 residues. The trim removed 8 bases at V and 8 bases at J, leaving 14 bases unmatched. Germline CDR1 is SGHAT and CDR2 is FQNNGV. This record comes from a study of tumor-infiltrating lymphocytes in localized non-small cell lung cancer. Method: immunoSEQ multiplex PCR; TCRdb's copy keeps in-frame clones and lacks some. The table shows about 29,000 clones, with 80% to 90% occurring only once. The material sequenced was lung tumor tissue. The source of this sequence is a human donor with non-small cell lung cancer. V usage is TRBV11-2 and J usage is TRBJ1-2; 7 nucleotides agree with TRBD1. In DNA, the CDR3 is TGTGCCAGCGGAGCAAATAACAGGGGAGGAGGCTACACCTTC. Translated: CASGANNRGGGYTF. Variable domain in full (rest from reference TRBV11-2 and TRBJ1-2): EAGVAQSPRYKIIEKRQSVAFWCNPISGHATLYWYQQILGQGPKLLIQFQNNGVVDDSQLPKDRFSAERLKGVDSTLKIQPAKLEDSAVYLCASGANNRGGGYTFGSGTRLTVV.